The source of this TCR beta chain is a study of regulatory T cells in long-lasting Graves disease. The CDR3 sequence is 15 residues long. V lost 5 bases to trimming and J lost 0 bases, with 15 bases between them. Germline V gene sequence: CDR1 SGHRS, CDR2 YFSETQ. As concerns this clonotype: What it binds is not known.

Both iRepertoire HTBI primers and Arm-PCR of CDR3 regions were used to build the TCR beta libraries. TCRdb recomputed calls from the multiplex PCR reads with MiXCR, one row per CDR3 protein. The data hold more than 300,000 distinct CDR3 sequences, with approximately 25% observed a single time. Specified time point: persistent/refractory GD, antithyroid drugs over 5 years with positive TRAb. There was RNA extracted from PBMCs, and the TCR library was made from it. Graves' disease diagnosis followed American Thyroid Association guidelines. Findings and limits, study-wide: There were preferences for TRBV28, TRBJ1-2 and TRBJ2-5 in persistent disease.

The chain links TRBV5-1 to TRBJ2-7; D uncertain. The sequencing used peripheral blood mononuclear cells (PBMCs), collected when the disease was refractory, from a patient treated with antithyroid drugs. The sequence derives from a woman aged 40-49 years with Graves disease. The CDR3 loop reads CASRVGLSSSYEQYF. In DNA, the CDR3 is TGCGCCAGCAGGGTCGGGCTATCGAGCTCCTACGAGCAGTACTTC.